A selection of T cell receptor beta chains follows, all from one sample in a study of CD8+CD57+ T cells in acquired aplastic anemia. TCRdb called the reads again in MiXCR, with one record for every CDR3 protein. In the table there are approximately 380,000 distinct CDR3 sequences, about two thirds of which are singletons. The sample consisted of sorted CD4+, CD8+, or CD8+CD57+ T cells (not recorded which) from PBMCs. All receptors derive from a human donor in good health, serving as a control. Each CDR3 is given with its conserved first and last residue. A D gene is named only where the DNA matches it firmly. Some rows mark clone size as missing; the rest say once, few, many or name a class of expanded clone.

J | length | D | size | V | DNA | CDR3
TRBJ1-1 | 17 | - | many | TRBV2 | TGTGCAGTAAGAGGTGGACTGAAAACAGTTATGAACACTGAAGCTTTCTTT | CAVRGGLKTVMNTEAFF
TRBJ2-1 | 16 | TRBD2 | many | TRBV18 | TGTGCCAGCTCACCAACTTTCAGCGGGGGGGCAAATGAGCAGTTCTTC | CASSPTFSGGANEQFF
TRBJ2-3 | 15 | - | - | TRBV5-1 | TGCGCCAGCAGCCAAGGGTTGGGGGGCACAGATACGCAGTATTTT | CASSQGLGGTDTQYF
TRBJ2-7 | 13 | - | - | TRBV5-1 | TGCGCCAGCAGCTCCGAGGGAACCTACGAGCAGTACTTC | CASSSEGTYEQYF
TRBJ2-3 | 16 | - | - | TRBV7-2 | TGTGCCAGCAGCTTAGCGGTGTTGGAGGTCACAGATATGCAGTATTTT | CASSLAVLEVTDMQYF
TRBJ1-1 | 14 | - | - | TRBV7-4 | TGTGCCAGCAGCTTACGATCAGCGACTAGCGAGGGGGTGTTT | CASSLRSATSEGVF
TRBJ2-7 | 14 | TRBD1 | many | TRBV20-1 | TGCAGTGCGAGGACAGGGATTGGGAGTTACGAGCAGTACTTC | CSARTGIGSYEQYF
TRBJ2-3 | 17 | - | many | TRBV6-1 | TGTGCCAGCAGTGCCTCGTTAGTCGGGGGCCTGTTAGATACGCAGTATTTT | CASSASLVGGLLDTQYF
TRBJ1-6 | 15 | - | - | TRBV7-2 | TGTGCCAGCAGCGGCAGGGGAGTTTGGAATTCACCCCTCCACTTT | CASSGRGVWNSPLHF
TRBJ1-2 | 14 | TRBD1 | - | TRBV2 | TGTGCCATCAGTGAACGCGACAGGGACTATGGCTACACCTTC | CAISERDRDYGYTF
TRBJ1-1 | 13 | - | - | TRBV7-9 | TGTGCCAGCAGTGTAGTCATGGAGACTGAATCTTTCTTT | CASSVVMETESFF
TRBJ2-7 | 13 | - | - | TRBV4-1 | TGCGCCAGCAGCAGAGAGGCCCTTTACGAGCGGTACTTC | CASSREALYERYF
TRBJ2-7 | 15 | TRBD2 | - | TRBV5-1 | TGTGCCACCTCGGGCCGGGGGGGGAGGCACTACGAGCAGTACTTC | CATSGRGGRHYEQYF
TRBJ2-3 | 15 | - | - | TRBV7-8 | TGTGCCAGCAGCAGAGACAGTTTACACCCAGATACGCAGTATTTT | CASSRDSLHPDTQYF
TRBJ1-5 | 13 | - | - | TRBV7-2 | TGTGCCAGCAGCTGGACTATCGGGGGTTACAATGAGTTT | CASSWTIGGYNEF
TRBJ2-2 | 15 | - | many | TRBV5-1 | TGCGCCAGCAGCTTATCGGCCGAGGGGGCCGGGGAGCTGTTTTTT | CASSLSAEGAGELFF
TRBJ2-1 | 14 | - | - | TRBV7-8 | TGTGCCAGCAGCTTAATTGGCAGGACGAATGAGCAGTTCTTC | CASSLIGRTNEQFF
TRBJ2-5 | 11 | - | few | TRBV20-1 | TGCAGTGCACAGGACCAAGAGACCCAGTACTTC | CSAQDQETQYF
TRBJ2-7 | 16 | - | - | TRBV20-1 | TGCAGTGCTAGAGATCTGGGTCGGCCGGGCCACTACGAGCAGTACTTC | CSARDLGRPGHYEQYF
TRBJ2-7 | 13 | - | - | TRBV11-2 | - | CASSFAGGAVKYF
TRBJ1-2 | 12 | - | many | TRBV15 | TGTGCCACCAGGGGGCTTTTTTATGGCTACACCTTC | CATRGLFYGYTF
TRBJ1-2 | 15 | - | - | TRBV20-1 | TGCAGTGCTAGAGATTTGGAGGGGTCTCCCTATGGCTACACCTTC | CSARDLEGSPYGYTF
TRBJ1-5 | 15 | - | - | TRBV2 | TGTGCCAGCAGCTTAACGACAGGCCATGCCCAGCCCCAGCATTTT | CASSLTTGHAQPQHF
TRBJ2-7 | 13 | - | - | TRBV20-1 | TGCAGTGCGACATGGGACGAGCAGTACGAGCAGTACTTC | CSATWDEQYEQYF
TRBJ1-1 | 13 | - | - | TRBV5-8 | TGTGCCAGCAGCGCAGAGGGGAACACTGAAGCTTTCTTT | CASSAEGNTEAFF
TRBJ2-2 | 17 | - | once | TRBV7-8 | - | CASSVNGTALRAGELFF